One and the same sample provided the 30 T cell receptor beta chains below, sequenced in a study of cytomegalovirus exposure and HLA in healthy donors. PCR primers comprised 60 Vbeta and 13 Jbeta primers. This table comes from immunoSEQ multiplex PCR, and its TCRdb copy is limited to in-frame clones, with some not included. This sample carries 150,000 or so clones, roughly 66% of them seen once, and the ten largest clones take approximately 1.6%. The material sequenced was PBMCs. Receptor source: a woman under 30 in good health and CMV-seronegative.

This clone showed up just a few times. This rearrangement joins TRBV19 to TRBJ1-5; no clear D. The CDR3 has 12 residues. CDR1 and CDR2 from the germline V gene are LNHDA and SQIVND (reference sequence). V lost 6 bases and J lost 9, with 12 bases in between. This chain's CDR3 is CASSANLGPQHF. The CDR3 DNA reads TGTGCCAGTAGCGCTAATCTAGGGCCCCAGCATTTT.

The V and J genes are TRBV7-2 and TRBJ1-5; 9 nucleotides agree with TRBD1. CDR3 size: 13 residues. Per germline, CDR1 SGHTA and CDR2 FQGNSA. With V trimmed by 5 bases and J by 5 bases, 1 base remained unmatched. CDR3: CASSRTGDQPQHF. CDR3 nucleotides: TGTGCCAGCAGCCGGACAGGGGATCAGCCCCAGCATTTT.

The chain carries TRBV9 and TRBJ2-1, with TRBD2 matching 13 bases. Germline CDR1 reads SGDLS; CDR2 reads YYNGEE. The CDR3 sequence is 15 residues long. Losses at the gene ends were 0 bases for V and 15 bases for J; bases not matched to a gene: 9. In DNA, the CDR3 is TGTGCCAGCAGCGTAGGACTAGCGGGAGGAAATGCTCGGTTCTTC. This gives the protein CASSVGLAGGNARFF.

The DNA of the CDR3 is TGTGCCAGCAGCCTAGGACTAGCGGGAAGCAATGAGCAGTTCTTC. Protein product: CASSLGLAGSNEQFF. The chain carries TRBV5-5 and TRBJ2-1, with 12 bases fitting TRBD2. Germline CDR1 SGHKS, CDR2 YYEKEE (reference sequence). This CDR3 is 15 amino acids long. J lost 6 bases, V lost 4 bases, and 5 bases had no gene match. Drawing the rest from reference TRBV5-5 and TRBJ2-1, the complete variable domain is DAGVTQSPTHLIKTRGQQVTLRCSPISGHKSVSWYQQVLGQGPQFIFQYYEKEERGRGNFPDRFSARQFPNYSSELNVNALLLGDSALYLCASSLGLAGSNEQFFGPGTRLTVL.

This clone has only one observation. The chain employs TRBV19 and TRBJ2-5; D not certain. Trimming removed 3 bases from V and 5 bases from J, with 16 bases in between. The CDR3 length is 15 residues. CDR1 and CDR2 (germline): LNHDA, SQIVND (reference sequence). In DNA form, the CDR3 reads TGTGCCAGTAGTATCAGGTCAGCCGGTCGGGAGACCCAGTACTTC. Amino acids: CASSIRSAGRETQYF.

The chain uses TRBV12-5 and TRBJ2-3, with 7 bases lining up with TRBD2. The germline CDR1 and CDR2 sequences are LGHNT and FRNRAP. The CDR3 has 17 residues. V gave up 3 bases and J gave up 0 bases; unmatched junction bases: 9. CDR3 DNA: TGTGCTAGTGGTTTAAATCTGCGGCGGGAGAGCACAGATACGCAGTATTTT. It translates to CASGLNLRRESTDTQYF.

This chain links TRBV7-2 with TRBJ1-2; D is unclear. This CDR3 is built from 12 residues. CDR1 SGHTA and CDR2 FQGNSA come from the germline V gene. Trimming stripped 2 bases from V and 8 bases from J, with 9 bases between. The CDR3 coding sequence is TGTGCCAGCAGCTTAAGTTTGGAGGGCTACACCTTC. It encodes CASSLSLEGYTF.

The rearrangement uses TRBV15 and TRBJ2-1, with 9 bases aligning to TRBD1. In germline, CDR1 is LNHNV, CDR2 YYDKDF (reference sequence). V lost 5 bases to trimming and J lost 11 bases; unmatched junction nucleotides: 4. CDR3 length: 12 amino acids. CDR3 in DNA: TGTGCCACCAGCGGGACAGGGAGGCAGCAGTTCTTC. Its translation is CATSGTGRQQFF.

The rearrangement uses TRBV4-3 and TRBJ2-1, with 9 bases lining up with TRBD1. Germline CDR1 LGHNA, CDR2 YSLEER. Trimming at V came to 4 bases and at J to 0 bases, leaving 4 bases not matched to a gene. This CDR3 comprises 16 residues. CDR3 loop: CASSPTTGGSYNEQFF. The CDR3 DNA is TGCGCCAGCAGCCCCACGACAGGGGGCTCCTACAATGAGCAGTTCTTC.

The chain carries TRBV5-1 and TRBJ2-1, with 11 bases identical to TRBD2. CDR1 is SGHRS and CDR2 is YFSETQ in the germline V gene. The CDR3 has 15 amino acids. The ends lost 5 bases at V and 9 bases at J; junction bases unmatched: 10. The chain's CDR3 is CASSQTSGILSEQFF. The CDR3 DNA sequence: TGCGCCAGCAGTCAGACTAGCGGGATCTTGAGTGAGCAGTTCTTC.

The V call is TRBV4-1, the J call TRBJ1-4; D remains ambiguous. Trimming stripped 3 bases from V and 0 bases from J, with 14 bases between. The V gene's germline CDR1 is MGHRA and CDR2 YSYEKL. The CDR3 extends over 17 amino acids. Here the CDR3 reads CASSQPYRGTTNEKLFF. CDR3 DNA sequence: TGCGCCAGCAGCCAGCCCTACAGAGGGACAACTAATGAAAAACTGTTTTTT.

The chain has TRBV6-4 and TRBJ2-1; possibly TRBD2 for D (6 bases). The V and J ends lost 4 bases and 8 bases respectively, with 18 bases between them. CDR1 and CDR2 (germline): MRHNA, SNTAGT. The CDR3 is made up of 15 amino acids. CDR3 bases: TGTGCCAGCAGTGTCGCGCAGGGAGGTCACGATGAGCAGTTCTTC. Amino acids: CASSVAQGGHDEQFF.

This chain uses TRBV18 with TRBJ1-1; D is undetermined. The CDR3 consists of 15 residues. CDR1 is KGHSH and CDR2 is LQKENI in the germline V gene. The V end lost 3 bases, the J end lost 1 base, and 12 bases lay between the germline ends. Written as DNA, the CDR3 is TGTGCCAGCTCACCGTTTGGGCCGACGAACACTGAAGCTTTCTTT. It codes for CASSPFGPTNTEAFF.

The CDR3 coding sequence is TGTGCCAGCAGCCAAGGGCCAGCGGGGGGTTCCACCGGGGAGCTGTTTTTT. It encodes CASSQGPAGGSTGELFF. This rearrangement joins TRBV4-2 to TRBJ2-2; 9 bases line up with TRBD2. This CDR3 contains 17 residues. CDR1 and CDR2 from the germline V gene are LGHNA and YNFKEQ. The V and J ends lost 1 base and 4 bases, in that order; junction bases with no gene match: 7.

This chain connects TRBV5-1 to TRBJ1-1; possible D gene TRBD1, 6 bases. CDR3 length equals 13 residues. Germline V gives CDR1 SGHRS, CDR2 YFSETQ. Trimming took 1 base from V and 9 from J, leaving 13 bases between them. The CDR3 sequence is CASSLFQGLQAFF. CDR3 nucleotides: TGCGCCAGCAGCTTGTTTCAGGGGCTCCAAGCTTTCTTT.

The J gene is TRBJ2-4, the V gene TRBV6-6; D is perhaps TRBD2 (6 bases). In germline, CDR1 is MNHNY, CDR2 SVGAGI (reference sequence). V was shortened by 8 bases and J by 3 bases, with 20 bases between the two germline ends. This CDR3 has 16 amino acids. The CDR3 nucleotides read TGTGCCAGCTCCTCTGGGGCCCTGGGAGGCAAAAACATTCAGTACTTC. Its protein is CASSSGALGGKNIQYF.

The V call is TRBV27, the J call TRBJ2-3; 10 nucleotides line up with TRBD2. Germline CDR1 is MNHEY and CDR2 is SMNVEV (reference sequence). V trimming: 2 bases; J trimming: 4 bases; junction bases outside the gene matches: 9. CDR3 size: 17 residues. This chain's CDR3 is CASSLGRLAGVPDTQYF. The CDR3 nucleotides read TGTGCCAGCAGTTTAGGGCGGCTAGCGGGAGTCCCAGATACGCAGTATTTT.

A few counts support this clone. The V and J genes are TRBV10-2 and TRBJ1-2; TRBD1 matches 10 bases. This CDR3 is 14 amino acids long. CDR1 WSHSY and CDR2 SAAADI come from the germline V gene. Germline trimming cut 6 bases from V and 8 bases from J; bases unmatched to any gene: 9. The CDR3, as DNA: TGCGCCAGCAGGGGGGGAAGACAGGGGGCCGGCTACACCTTC. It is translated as CASRGGRQGAGYTF.

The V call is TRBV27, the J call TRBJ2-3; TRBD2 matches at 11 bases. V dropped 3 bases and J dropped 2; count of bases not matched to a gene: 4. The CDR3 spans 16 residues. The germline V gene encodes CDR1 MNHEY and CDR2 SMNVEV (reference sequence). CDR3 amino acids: CASSFGTSGVTDTQYF. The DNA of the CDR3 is TGTGCCAGCAGTTTCGGGACTAGCGGAGTCACAGATACGCAGTATTTT.

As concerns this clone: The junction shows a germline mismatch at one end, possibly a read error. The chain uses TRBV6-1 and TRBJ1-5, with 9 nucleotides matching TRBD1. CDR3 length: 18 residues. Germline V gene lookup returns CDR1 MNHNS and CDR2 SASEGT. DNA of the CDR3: TGTGCCAGCAGTCAAGCCGGGACAGGGTTTAGGGGCAATCAGCCCCAGCATTTT. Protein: CASSQAGTGFRGNQPQHF.

CDR3 region: CASSLGQGKTLASSPLHF. CDR3 DNA sequence: TGCGCCAGCAGCTTGGGACAGGGTAAAACCCTGGCGTCTTCACCCCTCCACTTT. The chain joins TRBV5-1 to TRBJ1-6; 7 nucleotides agree with TRBD1. Germline V gives CDR1 SGHRS, CDR2 YFSETQ. V shed 0 bases and J 9 bases; nucleotides not matched to a gene: 15. The CDR3 is 18 amino acids.

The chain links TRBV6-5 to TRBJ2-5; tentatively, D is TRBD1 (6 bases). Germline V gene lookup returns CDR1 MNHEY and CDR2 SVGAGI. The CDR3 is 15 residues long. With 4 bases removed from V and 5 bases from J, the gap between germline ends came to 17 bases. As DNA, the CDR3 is TGTGCCAGCAGTTCCCGGGGCAGGGGCCGGGAGACCCAGTACTTC. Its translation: CASSSRGRGRETQYF.

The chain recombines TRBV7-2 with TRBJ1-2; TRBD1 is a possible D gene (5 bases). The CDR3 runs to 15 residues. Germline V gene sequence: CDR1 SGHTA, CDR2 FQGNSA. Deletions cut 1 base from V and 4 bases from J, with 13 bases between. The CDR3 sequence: CASSLVKGQGYGYTF. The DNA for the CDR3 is TGTGCCAGCAGCTTAGTAAAGGGGCAAGGCTATGGCTACACCTTC.

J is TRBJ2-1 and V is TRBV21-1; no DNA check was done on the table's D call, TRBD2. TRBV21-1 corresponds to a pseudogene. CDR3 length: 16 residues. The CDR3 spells CASSKSRTSSYNEQFF. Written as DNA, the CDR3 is TGTGCCAGCAGCAAATCTAGGACTAGTTCCTACAATGAGCAGTTCTTC.

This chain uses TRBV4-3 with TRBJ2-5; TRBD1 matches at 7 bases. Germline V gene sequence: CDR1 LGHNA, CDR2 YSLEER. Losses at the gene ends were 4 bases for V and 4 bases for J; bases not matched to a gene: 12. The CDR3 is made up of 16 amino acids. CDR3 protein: CASSRGTAESLETQYF. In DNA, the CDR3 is TGCGCCAGCAGCCGTGGGACAGCCGAGTCTTTAGAGACCCAGTACTTC.

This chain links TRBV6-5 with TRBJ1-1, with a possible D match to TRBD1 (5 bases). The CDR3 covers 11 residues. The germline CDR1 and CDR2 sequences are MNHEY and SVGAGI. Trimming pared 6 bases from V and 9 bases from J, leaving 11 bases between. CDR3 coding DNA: TGTGCCAGCAGATCAGGGAGGCAAGCTTTCTTT. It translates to CASRSGRQAFF.

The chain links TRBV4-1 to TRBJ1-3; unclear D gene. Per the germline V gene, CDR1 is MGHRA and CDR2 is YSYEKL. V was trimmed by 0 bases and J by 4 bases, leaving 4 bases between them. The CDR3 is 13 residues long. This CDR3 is CASSQERGNTIYF. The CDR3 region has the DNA TGCGCCAGCAGCCAAGAGCGGGGAAACACCATATATTTT.

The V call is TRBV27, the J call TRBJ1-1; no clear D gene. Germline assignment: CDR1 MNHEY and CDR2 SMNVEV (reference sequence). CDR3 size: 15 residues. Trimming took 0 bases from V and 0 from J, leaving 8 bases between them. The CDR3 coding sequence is TGTGCCAGCAGTTTATCGGGAGGGTTGAACACTGAAGCTTTCTTT. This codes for CASSLSGGLNTEAFF.

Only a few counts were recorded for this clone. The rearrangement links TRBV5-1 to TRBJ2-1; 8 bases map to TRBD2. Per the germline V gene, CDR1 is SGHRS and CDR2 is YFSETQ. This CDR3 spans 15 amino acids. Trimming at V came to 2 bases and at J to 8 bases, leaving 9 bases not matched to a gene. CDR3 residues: CASSLEAGVDDEQFF. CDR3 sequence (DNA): TGCGCCAGCAGCTTAGAAGCGGGAGTGGATGATGAGCAGTTCTTC.

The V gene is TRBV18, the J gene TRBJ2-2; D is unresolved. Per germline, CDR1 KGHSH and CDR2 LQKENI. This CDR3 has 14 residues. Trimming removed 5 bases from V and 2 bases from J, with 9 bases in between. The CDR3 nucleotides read TGTGCCAGCTCATCAGGATTAAACACCGGGGAGCTGTTTTTT. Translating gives CASSSGLNTGELFF.